This T cell receptor (beta chain) came from a study of blood T cell repertoires in COVID-19. Profiling relied on immunoSEQ multiplex PCR, and the TCRdb table lists in-frame clones only, not all of them. The table has hundreds of thousands of clones, 88% seen once. This clone was seen just once. The sample taken for sequencing was PBMCs or T cells enriched from blood (not recorded which). This clonotype originated in a woman younger than 35 who had been exposed to COVID-19.

The CDR3 DNA reads as TGTGCCAGCAGTTACAATACCAGGGGCGATTCACCCCTCCACTTT. Translating gives CASSYNTRGDSPLHF. This rearrangement joins TRBV6-5 to TRBJ1-6; tentatively, D is TRBD1 (6 bases). The ends were cut back, 2 bases at V and 8 bases at J, with 13 bases in the middle. This CDR3 has 15 amino acids. Germline V gene data show CDR1 as MNHEY and CDR2 as SVGAGI.